Listed here is a single TCR beta chain. This table comes from immunoSEQ multiplex PCR, and its TCRdb copy is limited to in-frame clones, with some not included. Among under 110,000 clones listed, approximately 90% were seen once. These data belong to a study of cytomegalovirus exposure and HLA in healthy donors. Study background: Later analysis reported that the 120 validation repertoires shared the platform of the approximately 690 first-cohort repertoires.

The V and J ends lost 6 bases and 0 bases, in that order; junction bases with no gene match: 8. The germline V gene encodes CDR1 MDHEN and CDR2 SYDVKM. The CDR3 is 16 residues long. The J gene is TRBJ2-1, the V gene TRBV28, with 7 bases fitting TRBD2. Sequenced: PBMCs. The sequence derives from a woman aged 18-29 years in good health and CMV-seropositive. The DNA for the CDR3 is TGTGCCAGCAGCCGGACTAGGCGGGGCTCCTACAATGAGCAGTTCTTC. Translating it yields CASSRTRRGSYNEQFF.